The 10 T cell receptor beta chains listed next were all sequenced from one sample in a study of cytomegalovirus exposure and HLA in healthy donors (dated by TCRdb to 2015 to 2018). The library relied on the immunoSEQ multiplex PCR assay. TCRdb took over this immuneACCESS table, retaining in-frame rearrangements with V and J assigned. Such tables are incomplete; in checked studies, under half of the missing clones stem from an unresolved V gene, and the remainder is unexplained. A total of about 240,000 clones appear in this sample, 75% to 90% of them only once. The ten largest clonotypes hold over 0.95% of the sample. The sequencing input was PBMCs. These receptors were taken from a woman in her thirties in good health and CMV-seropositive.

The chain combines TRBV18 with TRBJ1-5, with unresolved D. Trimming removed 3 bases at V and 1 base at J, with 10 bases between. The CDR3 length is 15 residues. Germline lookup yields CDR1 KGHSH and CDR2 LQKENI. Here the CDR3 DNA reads TGTGCCAGCTCACCTGACATATGGAGCAATCAGCCCCAGCATTTT. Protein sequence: CASSPDIWSNQPQHF.

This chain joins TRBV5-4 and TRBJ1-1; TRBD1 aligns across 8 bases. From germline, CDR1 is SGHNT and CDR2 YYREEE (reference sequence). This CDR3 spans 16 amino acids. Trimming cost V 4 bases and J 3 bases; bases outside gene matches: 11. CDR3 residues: CASSPLAGGADTEAFF. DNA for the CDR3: TGTGCCAGCAGCCCCCTCGCAGGGGGCGCGGACACTGAAGCTTTCTTT.

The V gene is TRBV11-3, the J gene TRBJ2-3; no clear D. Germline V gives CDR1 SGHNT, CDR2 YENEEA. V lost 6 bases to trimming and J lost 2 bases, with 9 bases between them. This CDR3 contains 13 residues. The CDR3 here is CASSLGPTDTQYF. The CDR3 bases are TGTGCCAGCAGTCTTGGCCCCACAGATACGCAGTATTTT.

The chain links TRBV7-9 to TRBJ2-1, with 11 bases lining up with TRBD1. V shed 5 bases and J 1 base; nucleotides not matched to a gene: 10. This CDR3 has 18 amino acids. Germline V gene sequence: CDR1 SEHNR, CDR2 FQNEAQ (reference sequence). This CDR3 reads CASSSGQGAFWSYNEQFF. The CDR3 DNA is TGTGCCAGCAGCAGCGGACAGGGGGCGTTTTGGTCCTACAATGAGCAGTTCTTC. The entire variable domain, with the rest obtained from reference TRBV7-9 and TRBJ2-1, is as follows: DTGVSQNPRHKITKRGQNVTFRCDPISEHNRLYWYRQTLGQGPEFLTYFQNEAQLEKSRLLSDRFSAERPKGSFSTLEIQRTEQGDSAMYLCASSSGQGAFWSYNEQFFGPGTRLTVL.

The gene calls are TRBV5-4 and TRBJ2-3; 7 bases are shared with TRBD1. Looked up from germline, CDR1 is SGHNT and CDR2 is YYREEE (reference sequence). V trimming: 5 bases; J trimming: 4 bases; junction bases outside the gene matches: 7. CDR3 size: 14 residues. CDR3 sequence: CASSSDRVADTQYF. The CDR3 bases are TGTGCCAGCAGTTCAGACAGGGTTGCAGATACGCAGTATTTT.

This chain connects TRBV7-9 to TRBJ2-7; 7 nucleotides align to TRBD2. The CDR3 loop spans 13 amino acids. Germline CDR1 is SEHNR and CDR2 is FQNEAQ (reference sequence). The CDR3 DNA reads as TGTGTGCTATGGCCCGGGGGGTTGTACGAGCAGTACTTC. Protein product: CVLWPGGLYEQYF. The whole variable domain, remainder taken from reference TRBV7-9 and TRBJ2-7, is DTGVSQNPRHKITKRGQNVTFRCDPISEHNRLYWYRQTLGQGPEFLTYFQNEAQLEKSRLLSDRFSAERPKGSFSTLEIQRTEQGDSAMYLCVLWPGGLYEQYFGPGTRLTVT.

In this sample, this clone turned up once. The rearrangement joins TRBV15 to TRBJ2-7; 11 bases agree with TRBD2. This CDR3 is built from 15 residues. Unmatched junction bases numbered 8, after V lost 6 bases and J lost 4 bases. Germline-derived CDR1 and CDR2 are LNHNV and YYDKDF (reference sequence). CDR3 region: CATRYLAGGPYEQYF. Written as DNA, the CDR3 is TGTGCCACCAGATACTTAGCGGGAGGGCCTTACGAGCAGTACTTC.

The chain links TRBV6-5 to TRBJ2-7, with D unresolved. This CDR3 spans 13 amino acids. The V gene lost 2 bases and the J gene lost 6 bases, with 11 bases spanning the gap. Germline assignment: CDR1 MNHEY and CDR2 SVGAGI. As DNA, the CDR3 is TGTGCCAGCAGTTACGGCGGTGGTAGCGAGCAGTACTTC. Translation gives CASSYGGGSEQYF.

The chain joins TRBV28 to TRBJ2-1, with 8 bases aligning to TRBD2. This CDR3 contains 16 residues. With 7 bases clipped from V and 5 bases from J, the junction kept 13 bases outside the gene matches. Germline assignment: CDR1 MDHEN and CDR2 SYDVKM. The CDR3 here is CASTTTRGRRDNEQFF. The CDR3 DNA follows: TGTGCCAGCACCACTACCCGCGGGAGGAGGGACAATGAGCAGTTCTTC.

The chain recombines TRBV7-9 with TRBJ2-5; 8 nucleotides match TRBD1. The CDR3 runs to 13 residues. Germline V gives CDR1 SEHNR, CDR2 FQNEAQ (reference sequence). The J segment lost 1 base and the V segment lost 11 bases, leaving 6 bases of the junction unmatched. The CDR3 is CAVRTGSQETQYF. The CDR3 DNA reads TGTGCCGTGCGGACAGGGTCCCAAGAGACCCAGTACTTC.